This entry describes one T cell receptor beta chain. Its target antigen remains unknown. The sample holds no much larger clone one base away, and base qualities are not on file. Hyperthyroidism patients were newly diagnosed, were aged 18 to 65 years, and had a disease duration under 2 months. Patients with other autoimmune diseases, uncontrolled infections, pregnancy or lactation were excluded. Clinical symptoms, serum thyroxine, TRAb, thyroid ultrasound and orbital computed tomography formed the basis of the diagnosis. Trizol reagent was used to extract the total RNA, and its quality was then checked on an Agilent 2100 Bioanalyzer. This sample was included in a study of Graves' ophthalmopathy and Graves' hyperthyroidism (dated by TCRdb to 2016 to 2019). Concerning the study at large: A patient counted as having stable hyperthyroidism if there was no progression to ophthalmopathy within 18 months of follow-up. In total, 135 blood samples were TCR-sequenced: around 42 ophthalmopathy, roughly 80 hyperthyroidism and about 17 hyperthyroidism-to-ophthalmopathy patients. An independent validation cohort was composed of fewer than 20 hyperthyroidism patients and around 16 patients who later progressed from hyperthyroidism to ophthalmopathy. A discovery set of 100 patients (more than 40 ophthalmopathy, 60 or so stable hyperthyroidism) was enrolled to explore V-J signatures distinguishing ophthalmopathy from hyperthyroidism. To tell Graves' ophthalmopathy apart from Graves' hyperthyroidism, and to predict which patients would progress to ophthalmopathy, the study relied on TCR beta repertoire signatures. In over 5 hyperthyroidism patients, the T-cell repertoires found in thyroid tissue were compared with those found in blood. Once sampling was done, hyperthyroidism patients were given methimazole at a starting dose of 30 mg daily, while ophthalmopathy patients were given high-dose intravenous methylprednisolone. On the study overall, not on this receptor specifically: Most of the expanded thyroid clonotypes with a frequency above 0.001 were also detected in blood, and it was suggested that the thyroid immune response may be reflected by blood repertoires. In validation, the model predicted ophthalmopathy progression with more than 70% sensitivity and roughly 72% specificity; 12 predicted patients were CT-confirmed with GO in a median of around 6 months. No statistical method was used to predetermine the sample size, and group allocation was not hidden from the investigators. The 13-signature model separated ophthalmopathy from stable hyperthyroidism with 85% to 90% sensitivity and about 84% specificity in cross-validation, and 80%/75% in the test set.

The CDR3 numbers 14 residues from cysteine through phenylalanine. CDR3 DNA is the only sequence kept; it has 42 bases, read in frame from the first base. In the germline V gene (reference sequence), CDR1 corresponds to DFQATT and CDR2 to SNEGSKA. Deletion took 7 bases off V and 4 bases off J, with a span of 19 bases between the germline ends. TCR beta CDR3 regions were amplified from RNA transcripts for repertoire sequencing. HTBI primers and the Qiagen OneStep RT-PCR kit were used in a first-round RT-PCR, which was followed by a second-round multiplex PCR, size selection and purification. Sequencing of the libraries was carried out on an Illumina HiSeq2000 in paired-end mode with 100 bp reads. As for the original processing: SOAPnuke was used for read processing, and reads with adapters, uncalled bases, a mean Phred below 15, or no exact constant-primer or identifier match were discarded. High-quality paired reads were merged with COPE v1.2.5. Each unique nucleotide sequence was treated as a clonotype, and MiTCR v1.1 was used to align the clonotypes to the IMGT TRB V, D and J references. Analysis was restricted to V-J combinations with a frequency above 0.0001, which covered approximately 99% of repertoires. For each V-J combination, a TCR clonal expansion and chaos score was defined as the ratio of F50 clonal expansion to chaos observed in the TCRdist matrix. Features were reduced by Welch's t-statistics and random forest to around 13 V-J combinations, which fed a naive Bayes classifier. Thyroid-blood repertoire similarity was quantified with the Morisita-Horn index. TCRdb's own reprocessing of the public reads used fastp at Q25 and MiXCR and kept productive beta chains. Here each entry gathers all rows of one CDR3 protein and keeps the most common genes and DNA. The V and J calls reflect TCRdb's pipeline rather than the authors' work. This sample holds around 1,200,000 distinct CDR3 sequences; about 36% were observed only once. Of the sample, approximately 12% falls within the top ten clones.

Input material: peripheral blood or thyroid tissue (not recorded which). The TCR sequence derives from an adult man with Graves' hyperthyroidism. Here the chain combines TRBV20-1 and TRBJ2-5; D gene: possibly TRBD2, on 6 matching bases. This receptor has the CDR3 CSVGEGDSGETQYF. The bases read TGCAGTGTGGGCGAGGGCGATAGCGGAGAGACCCAGTACTTC.